The subject of this entry is one TCR beta chain. Its antigen remains unidentified. With the read ending 3 residues before the CDR3 end, the germline J gene is used to fill in that end. The V gene's germline CDR1 is DFQATT and CDR2 SNEGSKA (reference sequence). CDR3 length: 14 amino acids. The junction had 7 bases not matched to a gene; V was cut back by 5 bases and J by 9 bases. This sample was included in a study of T cell clonality in common variable immunodeficiency. General study points: Compared with healthy controls, CVID subjects showed increased TCRbeta clonality, mostly in about a third. Fewer TCRbeta clones were shared among CVID subjects than controls. Common variable immunodeficiency TCR beta sequences reportedly had fewer deletions and N-nucleotide insertions.

CVID subjects were about 14 female and more than 25 male, aged about 8 to 70. No CVID subject was ill or on immunomodulatory drugs when sampled. Profiling relied on immunoSEQ multiplex PCR, and the TCRdb table lists in-frame clones only, not all of them. This sample has about 19,000 clones, each found more than once. This sequence was found in a human donor with common variable immunodeficiency. The sample taken for sequencing was peripheral blood mononuclear cells. This sequence joins TRBV20-1 and TRBJ2-1, with 13 bases matching TRBD2. The CDR3 is CSAYGLAGVIEQFF. The DNA read from the CDR3 is TGCAGTGCTTACGGACTAGCGGGAGTTATTGAG.